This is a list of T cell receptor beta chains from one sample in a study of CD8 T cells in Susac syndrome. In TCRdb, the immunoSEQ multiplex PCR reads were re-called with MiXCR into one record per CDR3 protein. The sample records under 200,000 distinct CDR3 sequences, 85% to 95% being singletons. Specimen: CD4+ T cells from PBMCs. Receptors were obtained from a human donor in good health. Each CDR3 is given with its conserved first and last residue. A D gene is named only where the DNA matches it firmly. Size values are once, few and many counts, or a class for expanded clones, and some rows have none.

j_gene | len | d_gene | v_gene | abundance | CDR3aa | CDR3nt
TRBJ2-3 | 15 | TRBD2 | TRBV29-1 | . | CSVGLAGGPRDTQYF | TGCAGCGTTGGGCTAGCGGGGGGCCCTCGGGATACGCAGTATTTT
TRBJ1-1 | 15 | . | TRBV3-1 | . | CASSQAGTLLTEAFF | TGTGCCAGCAGCCAGGCCGGGACACTACTCACTGAAGCTTTCTTT
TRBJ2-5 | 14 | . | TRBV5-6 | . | CASRLFGLEETQYF | TGTGCCAGCAGGTTGTTCGGTCTTGAAGAGACCCAGTACTTC
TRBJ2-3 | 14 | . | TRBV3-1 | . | CASSRGLGTDTQYF | TGTGCCAGCAGCCGGGGGTTGGGCACAGATACGCAGTATTTT
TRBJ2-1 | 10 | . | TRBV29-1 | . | CSVLGDEQFF | TGCAGCGTTTTAGGGGATGAGCAGTTCTTC
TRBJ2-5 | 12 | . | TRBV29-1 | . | CSVRVFQETQYF | TGCAGCGTTAGGGTGTTCCAAGAGACCCAGTACTTC
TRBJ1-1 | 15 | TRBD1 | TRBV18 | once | CASSPTGQGAGEAFF | TGTGCCAGCTCACCGACTGGACAGGGGGCGGGTGAAGCTTTCTTT
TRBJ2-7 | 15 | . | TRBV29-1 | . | CSATTDRPNSYEQYF | TGCAGCGCTACCACCGACAGGCCAAACTCCTACGAGCAGTACTTC
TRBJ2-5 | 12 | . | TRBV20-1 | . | CSARDTQETQYF | TGCAGTGCTCGGGACACCCAAGAGACCCAGTACTTC
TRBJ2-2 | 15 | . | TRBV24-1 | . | CATSARWGSTGELFF | TGTGCCACCAGTGCCCGGTGGGGGAGCACCGGGGAGCTGTTTTTT
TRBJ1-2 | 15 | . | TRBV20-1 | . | CSARDPGRVNYGYTF | TGCAGTGCTAGAGACCCCGGCAGGGTTAACTATGGCTACACCTTC
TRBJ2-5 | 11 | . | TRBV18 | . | CASSGDRTQYF | TGTGCCAGCTCCGGCGACAGGACCCAGTACTTC
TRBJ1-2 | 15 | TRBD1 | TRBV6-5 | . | CASSSPGTGGYGYTF | TGTGCCAGCAGCTCACCTGGGACAGGGGGCTATGGCTACACCTTC
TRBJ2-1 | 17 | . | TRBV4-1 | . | CASSGPLRSLVGDEQFF | TGCGCCAGCAGCGGTCCCTTACGGAGCCTAGTGGGCGATGAGCAGTTCTTC
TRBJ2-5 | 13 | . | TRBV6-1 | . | CASSGLGQETQYF | TGTGCCAGCAGTGGGTTGGGGCAAGAGACCCAGTACTTC
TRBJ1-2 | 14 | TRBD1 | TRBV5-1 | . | CASSLRQGQDGYTF | TGCGCCAGCAGCTTGCGACAGGGCCAAGATGGCTACACCTTC
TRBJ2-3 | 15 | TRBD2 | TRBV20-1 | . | CSAPPVTSGPDTQYF | TGCAGTGCCCCTCCCGTTACTAGCGGCCCAGATACGCAGTATTTT
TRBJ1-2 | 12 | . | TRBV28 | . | CASGRPPDGYTF | TGTGCCAGCGGAAGGCCCCCCGACGGCTACACCTTC
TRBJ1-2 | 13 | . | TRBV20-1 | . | CSIGGLANYGYTF | TGCAGTATCGGGGGGTTAGCTAACTATGGCTACACCTTC
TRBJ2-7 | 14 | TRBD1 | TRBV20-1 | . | CSARGVGQGHEQYF | TGCAGTGCTAGAGGCGTGGGACAGGGCCACGAGCAGTACTTC
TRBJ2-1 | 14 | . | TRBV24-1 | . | CATLAGSFGNEQFF | TGTGCCACCCTGGCGGGGTCTTTCGGCAATGAGCAGTTCTTC
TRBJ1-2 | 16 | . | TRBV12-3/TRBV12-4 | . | CASSPIYRERDYGYTF | TGTGCCAGCAGCCCCATCTACAGGGAGCGGGACTATGGCTACACCTTC
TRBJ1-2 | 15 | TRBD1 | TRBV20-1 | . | CSARPGGRANYGYTF | TGCAGTGCTAGGCCAGGGGGGAGAGCGAACTATGGCTACACCTTC
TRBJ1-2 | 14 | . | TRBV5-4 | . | CASSPKTATYGYTF | TGTGCCAGCAGCCCCAAGACAGCCACCTATGGCTACACCTTC
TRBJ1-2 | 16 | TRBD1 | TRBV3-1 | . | CASSHMTPDRGPGYTF | TGTGCCAGCAGCCACATGACCCCAGACAGGGGGCCTGGCTACACCTTC
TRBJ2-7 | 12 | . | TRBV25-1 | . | CASSEWSYEQYF | TGTGCCAGCAGTGAGTGGTCCTACGAGCAGTACTTC
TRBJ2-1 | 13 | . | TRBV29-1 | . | CSVSPDPYNEQFF | TGCAGCGTTTCCCCGGACCCCTACAATGAGCAGTTCTTC
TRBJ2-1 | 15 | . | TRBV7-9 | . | CASSLTELAYNEQFF | TGTGCCAGCAGCTTAACGGAGCTGGCCTACAATGAGCAGTTCTTC
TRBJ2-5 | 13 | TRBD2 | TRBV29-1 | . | CSVEKTSEGTQYF | TGCAGCGTTGAAAAGACTAGCGAGGGAACCCAGTACTTC